This T cell receptor (beta chain) was recovered during a study of blood T cell repertoires in COVID-19. At the level of the study: T cells, B-cell-depleted T cells, or PBMCs provided the cDNA or gDNA that served as material.

Participant age was about 18 to 89 years, and participants resided in about two dozen US areas. Participants reported their clinical history, and cohort assignment relied on those reports. TCRdb keeps only in-frame clones here, not all; method: immunoSEQ multiplex PCR. The sample records about 280,000 clones, around 85% being singletons. In germline, CDR1 is SGHNT, CDR2 YYREEE (reference sequence). This CDR3 has 17 amino acids. V was clipped by 4 bases and J by 0 bases; unmatched bases: 10. The receptor comes from a woman aged 45-60 years who had recovered from COVID-19. J is TRBJ2-3 and V is TRBV5-4; 8 bases fit TRBD2. Sample: PBMCs or T cells enriched from blood (not recorded which). The CDR3 coding sequence is TGTGCCAGCAGCCCAACGACTAGCGCGTTTAGCACAGATACGCAGTATTTT. Translating it yields CASSPTTSAFSTDTQYF. The variable domain in full, completed from reference TRBV5-4 and TRBJ2-3, reads ETGVTQSPTHLIKTRGQQVTLRCSSQSGHNTVSWYQQALGQGPQFIFQYYREEENGRGNFPPRFSGLQFPNYSSELNVNALELDDSALYLCASSPTTSAFSTDTQYFGPGTRLTVL.